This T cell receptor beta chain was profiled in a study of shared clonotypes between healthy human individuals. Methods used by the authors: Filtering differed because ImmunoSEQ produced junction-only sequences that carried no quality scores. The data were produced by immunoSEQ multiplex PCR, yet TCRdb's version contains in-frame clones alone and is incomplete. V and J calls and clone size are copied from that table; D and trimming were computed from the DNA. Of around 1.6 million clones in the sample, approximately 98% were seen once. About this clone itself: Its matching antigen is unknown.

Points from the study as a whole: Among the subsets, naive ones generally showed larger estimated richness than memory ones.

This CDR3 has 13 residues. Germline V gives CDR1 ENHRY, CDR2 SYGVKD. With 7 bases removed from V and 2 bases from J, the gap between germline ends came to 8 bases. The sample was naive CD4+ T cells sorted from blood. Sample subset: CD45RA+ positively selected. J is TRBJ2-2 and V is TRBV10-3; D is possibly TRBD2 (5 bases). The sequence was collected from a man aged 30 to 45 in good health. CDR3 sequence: CAITGFNTGELFF. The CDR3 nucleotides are TGTGCCATCACGGGGTTTAACACCGGGGAGCTGTTTTTT.